Sequencing of this TCR beta chain was carried out in a study of T cell repertoires in cytomegalovirus infection. About the research overall: In public TCR beta signatures, there were indications of both CMV infection and matching HLA type.

This clonotype has more than one count but fewer than ten. A single record per CDR3 protein comes from TCRdb applying MiXCR to the reads. Of some 400,000 distinct CDR3 sequences in the sample, 30% to 40% were seen once. The ends were cut back, 2 bases at V and 7 bases at J, with 15 bases in the middle. The CDR3 extends over 15 amino acids. Material for sequencing was PBMCs. The clonotype originates from a human donor in good health (CMV status not recorded). Some clones in this sample may be carry-over from other donors' samples. The chain carries TRBV12-3 or TRBV12-4 and TRBJ2-1; tentative D call: TRBD2 (6 bases). Here the CDR3 reads CASSLRRGSTNEQFF. CDR3 sequence (DNA): TGTGCCAGCAGTTTACGGAGGGGCTCTACGAATGAGCAGTTCTTC.